A single sample is the source of the 17 T cell receptor beta chains below, sequenced in a study of CD8+ T cells in alopecia areata. In each case, RNA was isolated and then reverse transcribed into cDNA as the sequencing template. TCRdb's copy holds only in-frame clones and misses some; the assay was immunoSEQ multiplex PCR. The table shows about 150,000 clones, with around 50% occurring only once. Sequencing was carried out using CD4+ T cells sorted from blood. These receptor sequences come from a human donor with alopecia areata.

The V gene is TRBV14, the J gene TRBJ2-3, with D possibly matching TRBD2 (5 bases). Germline V gene data show CDR1 as SGHDN and CDR2 as FVKESK. The CDR3 is made up of 18 amino acids. V was shortened by 5 bases and J by 0 bases, with 21 bases between the two germline ends. CDR3 sequence reads: CASSKRRWLAQSTDTQYF. CDR3 coding DNA: TGTGCCAGCAGCAAAAGGAGATGGCTAGCCCAGAGCACAGATACGCAGTATTTT.

J is TRBJ2-1 and V is TRBV5-6; D is perhaps TRBD2 (6 bases). The germline gives CDR1 SGHDT, CDR2 YYEEEE. The CDR3 totals 14 residues. The ends were cut back, 3 bases at V and 3 bases at J, with 10 bases in the middle. CDR3 bases: TGTGCCAGCAGCTCCAGACTAGTCTACAATGAGCAGTTCTTC. It translates to CASSSRLVYNEQFF.

The rearrangement joins TRBV6-6 to TRBJ2-7, with D unclear. The germline V gene has CDR1 MNHNY and CDR2 SVGAGI (reference sequence). V lost 6 bases and J 3 bases, leaving 9 bases between the germline ends. The CDR3 spans 12 residues. The CDR3 DNA reads as TGTGCCAGCAGCAAAACAGACTACGAGCAGTACTTC. Protein sequence: CASSKTDYEQYF.

The V call is TRBV15, the J call TRBJ1-2; TRBD1 aligns across 9 bases. The CDR3 totals 15 residues. Germline V lookup: CDR1 LNHNV, CDR2 YYDKDF (reference sequence). With V trimmed by 0 bases and J by 7 bases, 6 bases remained unmatched. The CDR3: CATSREGTGSPGYTF. In DNA, the CDR3 is TGTGCCACCAGCAGAGAGGGGACAGGGTCACCTGGCTACACCTTC.

J is TRBJ2-1 and V is TRBV5-1; D ambiguous. Trimming left V 3 bases short and J 4 bases short, with 20 bases between. From germline, CDR1 is SGHRS and CDR2 YFSETQ. The CDR3 loop spans 17 amino acids. CDR3 nucleotides: TGCGCCAGCAGCTCCCCTCAGGCGGCATACACATACAATGAGCAGTTCTTC. Translated: CASSSPQAAYTYNEQFF. The whole variable domain, remainder taken from reference TRBV5-1 and TRBJ2-1, is KAGVTQTPRYLIKTRGQQVTLSCSPISGHRSVSWYQQTPGQGLQFLFEYFSETQRNKGNFPGRFSGRQFSNSRSEMNVSTLELGDSALYLCASSSPQAAYTYNEQFFGPGTRLTVL.

The J gene is TRBJ1-2, the V gene TRBV9; TRBD1 is a possible D gene (5 bases). The CDR3 runs 14 residues. The germline V gene encodes CDR1 SGDLS and CDR2 YYNGEE. V was clipped by 0 bases and J by 4 bases, with 10 bases between them. The CDR3 loop is CASSVADSSYGYTF. The CDR3 DNA reads TGTGCCAGCAGCGTAGCTGACAGTTCCTATGGCTACACCTTC.

The sample holds a few counts of this clone. This chain uses TRBV7-2 with TRBJ2-2; TRBD2 aligns across 11 bases. The CDR3 has 14 residues. The V and J ends lost 5 bases and 4 bases, in that order; junction bases with no gene match: 0. Looked up from germline, CDR1 is SGHTA and CDR2 is FQGNSA. The CDR3 here is CASSTSGSTGELFF. The CDR3 DNA sequence: TGTGCCAGCAGCACTAGCGGGAGCACCGGGGAGCTGTTTTTT.

This clone was counted a few times. The V and J genes are TRBV5-1 and TRBJ2-1; 10 nucleotides agree with TRBD1. Germline CDR1 is SGHRS and CDR2 is YFSETQ. After removal of 3 bases from V and 6 bases from J, the junction contained 6 bases not matched to a gene. The CDR3 totals 15 residues. The CDR3 sequence: CASSSRDRGINEQFF. Here the CDR3 DNA reads TGCGCCAGCAGCTCTCGGGACAGGGGAATCAATGAGCAGTTCTTC.

This chain links TRBV6-1 with TRBJ2-1; TRBD1 matches at 9 bases. The CDR3 contains 14 residues. Germline V lookup: CDR1 MNHNS, CDR2 SASEGT. J gave up 3 bases and V 8 bases, and 5 bases lay outside the gene matches. The CDR3 bases are TGTGCCAGCGGGTCGGGACAGGGCTACAATGAGCAGTTCTTC. The encoded protein is CASGSGQGYNEQFF.

V gene TRBV18 combines with J gene TRBJ2-6, with D perhaps assigned TRBD1 or TRBD2 (5 bases each). Germline CDR1 reads KGHSH; CDR2 reads LQKENI. The CDR3 extends over 15 amino acids. V lost 3 bases and J lost 4, with 10 bases in between. The CDR3 nucleotides are TGTGCCAGCTCACCGGGGGACGTGGGGGCCAACGTCCTGACTTTC. This sequence encodes CASSPGDVGANVLTF. Full variable domain (missing parts from reference TRBV18 and TRBJ2-6): NAGVMQNPRHLVRRRGQEARLRCSPMKGHSHVYWYRQLPEEGLKFMVYLQKENIIDESGMPKERFSAEFPKEGPSILRIQQVVRGDSAAYFCASSPGDVGANVLTFGAGSRLTVL.

This clone was counted a few times. The gene calls are TRBV29-1 and TRBJ1-2; 7 nucleotides match TRBD1. The CDR3 is 12 residues long. Germline lookup yields CDR1 SQVTM and CDR2 ANQGSEA. The V gene end was trimmed by 6 bases and the J gene end by 6 bases; junction bases not matched to a gene: 7. The CDR3 is CSVSTGNDGYTF. The CDR3 DNA follows: TGCAGCGTGTCGACAGGGAACGATGGCTACACCTTC. The whole variable domain, remainder taken from reference TRBV29-1 and TRBJ1-2, is SAVISQKPSRDICQRGTSLTIQCQVDSQVTMMFWYRQQPGQSLTLIATANQGSEATYESGFVIDKFPISRPNLTFSTLTVSNMSPEDSSIYLCSVSTGNDGYTFGSGTRLTVV.

The chain carries TRBV5-6 and TRBJ1-1, with a weak D call TRBD1 (6 bases). Germline V CDR1 and CDR2: SGHDT, YYEEEE. Deletions cut 0 bases from V and 7 bases from J, with 13 bases between. This CDR3 contains 14 residues. Here the CDR3 reads CASSLGLQGIEAFF. The CDR3 DNA sequence: TGTGCCAGCAGCTTGGGGCTACAGGGAATTGAAGCTTTCTTT. Drawing the rest from reference TRBV5-6 and TRBJ1-1, the complete variable domain is DAGVTQSPTHLIKTRGQQVTLRCSPKSGHDTVSWYQQALGQGPQFIFQYYEEEERQRGNFPDRFSGHQFPNYSSELNVNALLLGDSALYLCASSLGLQGIEAFFGQGTRLTVV.

The chain links TRBV5-4 to TRBJ2-2; maybe TRBD1 (6 bases). From germline, CDR1 is SGHNT and CDR2 YYREEE (reference sequence). The CDR3 extends over 15 amino acids. V lost 4 bases, J lost 6 bases, and 16 bases lay in between. CDR3 coding DNA: TGTGCCAGCAGCGTAGGGGGTTTCGGGCCCGGGGAGCTGTTTTTT. Amino acids: CASSVGGFGPGELFF.

The chain carries TRBV6-5 and TRBJ1-2; D is unclear. This CDR3 is built from 14 residues. V was shortened by 4 bases and J by 1 base, with 10 bases between the two germline ends. Germline-derived CDR1 and CDR2 are MNHEY and SVGAGI. The DNA for the CDR3 is TGTGCCAGCAGTTCCCGGGGAATTAACTATGGCTACACCTTC. Translation: CASSSRGINYGYTF.

This chain joins TRBV20-1 and TRBJ1-1; D perhaps matches TRBD1 (5 bases). Per the germline V gene, CDR1 is DFQATT and CDR2 is SNEGSKA (reference sequence). V was clipped by 5 bases and J by 10 bases, with 14 bases between them. The CDR3 sequence is 11 residues long. CDR3 residues: CSAPDSPAAFF. The CDR3 DNA sequence: TGCAGTGCTCCCGACAGTCCCGCAGCTTTCTTT.

The chain has TRBV6-1 and TRBJ2-3; D may be TRBD2 (6 bases). There are 16 residues in the CDR3. Germline lookup yields CDR1 MNHNS and CDR2 SASEGT. V lost 1 base, J lost 2 bases, and 13 bases lay in between. CDR3 loop: CASSEEIAVFTDTQYF. CDR3 nucleotides: TGTGCCAGCAGTGAAGAGATAGCGGTCTTCACAGATACGCAGTATTTT.

In this sample, this clone turned up a few times. This specimen includes other DNA sequences encoding the same CDR3. V is TRBV20-1 and J is TRBJ2-1; no clear D gene. This CDR3 contains 10 residues. CDR1 and CDR2 (germline): DFQATT, SNEGSKA (reference sequence). V dropped 4 bases and J dropped 4 bases, with 2 bases sitting between them. CDR3 residues: CSATYNEQFF. DNA for the CDR3: TGCAGTGCTACATACAATGAGCAGTTCTTC.